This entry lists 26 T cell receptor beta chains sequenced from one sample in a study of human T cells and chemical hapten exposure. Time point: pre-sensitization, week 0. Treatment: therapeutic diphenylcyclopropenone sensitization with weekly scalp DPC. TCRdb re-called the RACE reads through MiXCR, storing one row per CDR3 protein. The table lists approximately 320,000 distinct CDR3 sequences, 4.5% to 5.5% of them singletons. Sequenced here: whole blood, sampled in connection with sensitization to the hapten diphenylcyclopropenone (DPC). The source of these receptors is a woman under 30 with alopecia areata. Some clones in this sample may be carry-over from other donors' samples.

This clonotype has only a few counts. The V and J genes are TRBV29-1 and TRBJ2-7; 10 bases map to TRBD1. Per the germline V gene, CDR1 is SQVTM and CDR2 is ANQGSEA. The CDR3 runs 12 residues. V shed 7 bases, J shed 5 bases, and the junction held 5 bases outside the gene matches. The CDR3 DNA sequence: TGCAGCGCGCCCGGGACAGGGGACGAGCAGTACTTC. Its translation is CSAPGTGDEQYF.

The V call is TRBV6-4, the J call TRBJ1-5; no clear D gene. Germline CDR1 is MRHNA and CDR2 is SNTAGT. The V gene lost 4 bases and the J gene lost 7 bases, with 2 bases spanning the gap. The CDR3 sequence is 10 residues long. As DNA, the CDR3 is TGTGCCAGCAGTGGCCAGCCCCAGCATTTT. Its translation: CASSGQPQHF.

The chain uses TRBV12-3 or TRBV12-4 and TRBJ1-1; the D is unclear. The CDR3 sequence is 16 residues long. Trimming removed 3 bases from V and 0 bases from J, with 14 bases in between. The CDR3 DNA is TGTGCCAGCAGTTTCTATCCAAGGGTTATGAACACTGAAGCTTTCTTT. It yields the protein CASSFYPRVMNTEAFF.

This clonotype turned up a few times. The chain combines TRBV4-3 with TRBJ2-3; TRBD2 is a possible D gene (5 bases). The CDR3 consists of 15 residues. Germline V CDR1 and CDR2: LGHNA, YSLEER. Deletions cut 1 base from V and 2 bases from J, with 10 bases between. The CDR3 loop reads CASSQGDYLTDTQYF. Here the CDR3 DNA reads TGCGCCAGCAGCCAAGGAGACTACCTCACAGATACGCAGTATTTT.

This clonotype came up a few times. CDR3: CSASELAPRTDTQYF. CDR3 nucleotides: TGCAGTGCTAGCGAACTAGCGCCGCGGACAGATACGCAGTATTTT. The rearrangement uses TRBV20-1 and TRBJ2-3, with 7 positions matching TRBD2. The germline V gene has CDR1 DFQATT and CDR2 SNEGSKA (reference sequence). With V trimmed by 3 bases and J by 3 bases, 9 bases remained unmatched. The CDR3 contains 15 residues.

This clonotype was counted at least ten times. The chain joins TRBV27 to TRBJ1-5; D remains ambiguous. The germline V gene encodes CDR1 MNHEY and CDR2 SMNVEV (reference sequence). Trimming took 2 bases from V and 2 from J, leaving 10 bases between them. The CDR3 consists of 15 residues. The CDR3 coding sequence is TGTGCCAGCAGTTTAACATCTCCGGGCAATCAGCCCCAGCATTTT. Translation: CASSLTSPGNQPQHF.

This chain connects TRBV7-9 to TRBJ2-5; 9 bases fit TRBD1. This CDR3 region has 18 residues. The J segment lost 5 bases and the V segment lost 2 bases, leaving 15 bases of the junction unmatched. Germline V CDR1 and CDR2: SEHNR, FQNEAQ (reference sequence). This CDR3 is CASSLLARGQGSMETQYF. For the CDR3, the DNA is TGTGCCAGCAGCTTACTAGCCCGAGGACAGGGGAGCATGGAGACCCAGTACTTC.

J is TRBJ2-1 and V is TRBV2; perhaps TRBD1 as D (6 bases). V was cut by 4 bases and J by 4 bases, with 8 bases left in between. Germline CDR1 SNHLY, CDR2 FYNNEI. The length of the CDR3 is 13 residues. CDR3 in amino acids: CASSGGQYNEQFF. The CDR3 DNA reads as TGTGCCAGCAGTGGAGGACAGTACAATGAGCAGTTCTTC. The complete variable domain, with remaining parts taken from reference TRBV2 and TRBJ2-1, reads EPEVTQTPSHQVTQMGQEVILRCVPISNHLYFYWYRQILGQKVEFLVSFYNNEISEKSEIFDDQFSVERPDGSNFTLKIRSTKLEDSAMYFCASSGGQYNEQFFGPGTRLTVL.

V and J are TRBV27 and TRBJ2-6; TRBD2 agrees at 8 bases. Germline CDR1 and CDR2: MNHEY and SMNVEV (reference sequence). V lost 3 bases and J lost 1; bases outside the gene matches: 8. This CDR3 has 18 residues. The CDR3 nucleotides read TGTGCCAGCAGTTTTGGCGGGGGGACATCTTCTGGGGCCAACGTCCTGACTTTC. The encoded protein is CASSFGGGTSSGANVLTF.

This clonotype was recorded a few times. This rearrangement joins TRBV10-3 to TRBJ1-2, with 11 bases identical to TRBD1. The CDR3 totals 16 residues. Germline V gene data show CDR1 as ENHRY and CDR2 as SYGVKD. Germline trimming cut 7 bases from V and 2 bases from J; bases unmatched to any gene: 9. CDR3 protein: CAINPGQGVGNYGYTF. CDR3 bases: TGTGCCATCAACCCGGGACAGGGGGTTGGCAACTATGGCTACACCTTC.

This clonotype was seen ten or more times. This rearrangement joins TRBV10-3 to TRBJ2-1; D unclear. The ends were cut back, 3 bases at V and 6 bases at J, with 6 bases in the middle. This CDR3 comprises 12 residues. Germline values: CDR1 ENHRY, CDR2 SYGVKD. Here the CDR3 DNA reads TGTGCCATCAGTGACGTCCTCAATGAGCAGTTCTTC. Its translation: CAISDVLNEQFF.

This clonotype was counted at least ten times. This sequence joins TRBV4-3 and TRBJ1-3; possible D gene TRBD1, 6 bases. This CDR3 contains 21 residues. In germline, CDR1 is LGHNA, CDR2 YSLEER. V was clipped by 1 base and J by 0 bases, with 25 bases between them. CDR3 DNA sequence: TGCGCCAGCAGCCAAGGTCTTGGGGGACAACCCTTCTTTACCTCTGGAAACACCATATATTTT. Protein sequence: CASSQGLGGQPFFTSGNTIYF.

In DNA form, the CDR3 reads TGTGCCAGCAGAACAGTAGACAGGAACACTGAAGCTTTCTTT. It translates to CASRTVDRNTEAFF. The chain couples TRBV6-1 to TRBJ1-1, with D maybe TRBD1 (5 bases). This CDR3 comprises 14 residues. CDR1 and CDR2 (germline): MNHNS, SASEGT. Trimming stripped 6 bases from V and 1 base from J, with 12 bases between.

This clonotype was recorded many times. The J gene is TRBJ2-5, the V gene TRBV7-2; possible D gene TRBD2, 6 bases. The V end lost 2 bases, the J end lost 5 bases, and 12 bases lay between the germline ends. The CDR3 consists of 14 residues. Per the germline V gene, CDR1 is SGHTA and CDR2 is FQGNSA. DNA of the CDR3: TGTGCCAGCAGCTTATTGAATAGCGGCGAGACCCAGTACTTC. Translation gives CASSLLNSGETQYF.

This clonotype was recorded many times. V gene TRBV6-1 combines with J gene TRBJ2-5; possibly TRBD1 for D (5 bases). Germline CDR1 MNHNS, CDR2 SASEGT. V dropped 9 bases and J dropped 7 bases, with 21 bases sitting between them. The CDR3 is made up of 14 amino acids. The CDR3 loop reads CASSGANQVRTQYF. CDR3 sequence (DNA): TGTGCCAGTTCTGGGGCGAATCAGGTTCGGACCCAGTACTTC.

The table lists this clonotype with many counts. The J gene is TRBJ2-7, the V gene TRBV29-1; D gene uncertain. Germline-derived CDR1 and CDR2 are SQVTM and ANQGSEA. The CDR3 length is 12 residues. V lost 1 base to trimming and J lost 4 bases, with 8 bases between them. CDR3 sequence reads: CSVEGTEYEQYF. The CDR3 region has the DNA TGCAGCGTTGAAGGGACCGAGTACGAGCAGTACTTC.

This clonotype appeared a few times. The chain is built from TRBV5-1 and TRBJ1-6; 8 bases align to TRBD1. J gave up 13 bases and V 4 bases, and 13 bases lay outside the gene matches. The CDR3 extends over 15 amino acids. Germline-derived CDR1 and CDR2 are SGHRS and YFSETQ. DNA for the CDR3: TGCGCCAGCAGCACCGACAGGGGCACATTCAACCCCCTCCACTTT. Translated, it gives CASSTDRGTFNPLHF.

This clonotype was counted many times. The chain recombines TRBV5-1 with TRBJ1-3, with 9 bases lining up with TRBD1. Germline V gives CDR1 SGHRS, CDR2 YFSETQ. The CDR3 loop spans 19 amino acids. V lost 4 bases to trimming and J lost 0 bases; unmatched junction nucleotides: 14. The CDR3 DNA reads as TGCGCCAGCAGCGAAGGTGGGACAGGGTCCACCATCTCTGGAAACACCATATATTTT. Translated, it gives CASSEGGTGSTISGNTIYF.

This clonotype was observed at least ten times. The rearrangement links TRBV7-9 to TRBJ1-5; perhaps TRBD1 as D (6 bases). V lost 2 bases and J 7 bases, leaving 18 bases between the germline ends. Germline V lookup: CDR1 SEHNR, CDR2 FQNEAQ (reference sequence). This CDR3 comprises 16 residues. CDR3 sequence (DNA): TGTGCCAGCAGCTTACTTGGGCCACAGGGAGTCCAGCCCCAGCATTTT. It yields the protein CASSLLGPQGVQPQHF.

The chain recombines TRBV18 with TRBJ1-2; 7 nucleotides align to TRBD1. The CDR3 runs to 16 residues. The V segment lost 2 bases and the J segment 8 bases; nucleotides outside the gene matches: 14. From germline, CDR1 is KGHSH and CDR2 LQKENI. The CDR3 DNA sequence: TGTGCCAGCTCACCAACCGGGACAGCTCCTTTGGAAGGCTACACCTTC. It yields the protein CASSPTGTAPLEGYTF.

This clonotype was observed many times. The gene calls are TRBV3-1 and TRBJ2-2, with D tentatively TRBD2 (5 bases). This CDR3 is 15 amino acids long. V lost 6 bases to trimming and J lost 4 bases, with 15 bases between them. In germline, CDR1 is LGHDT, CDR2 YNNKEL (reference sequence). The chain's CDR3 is CASSPREGSTGELFF. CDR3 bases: TGTGCCAGCAGTCCGAGAGAGGGATCCACCGGGGAGCTGTTTTTT. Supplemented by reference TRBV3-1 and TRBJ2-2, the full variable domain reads DTAVSQTPKYLVTQMGNDKSIKCEQNLGHDTMYWYKQDSKKFLKIMFSYNNKELIINETVPNRFSPKSPDKAHLNLHINSLELGDSAVYFCASSPREGSTGELFFGEGSRLTVL.

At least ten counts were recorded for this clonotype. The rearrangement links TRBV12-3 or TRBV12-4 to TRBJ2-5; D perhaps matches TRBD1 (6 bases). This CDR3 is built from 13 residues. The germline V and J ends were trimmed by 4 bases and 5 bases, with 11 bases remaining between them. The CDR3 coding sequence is TGTGCCAGCAGTTCTCAGGGGCAGGAGACCCAGTACTTC. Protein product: CASSSQGQETQYF.

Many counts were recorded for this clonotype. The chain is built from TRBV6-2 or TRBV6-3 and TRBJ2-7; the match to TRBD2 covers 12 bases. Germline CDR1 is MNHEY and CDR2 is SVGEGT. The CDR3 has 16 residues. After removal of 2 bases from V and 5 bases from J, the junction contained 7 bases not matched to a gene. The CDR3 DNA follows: TGTGCCAGCAGTTACAGCACTAGCGGGGGGTACGACGAGCAGTACTTC. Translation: CASSYSTSGGYDEQYF.

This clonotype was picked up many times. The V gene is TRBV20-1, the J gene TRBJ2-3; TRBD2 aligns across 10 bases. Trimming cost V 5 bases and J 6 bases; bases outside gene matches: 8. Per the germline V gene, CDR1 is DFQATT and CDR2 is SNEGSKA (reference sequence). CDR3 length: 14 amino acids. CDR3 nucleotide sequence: TGCAGTGCTCCTACTAGCGGGGTGTTGGATACGCAGTATTTT. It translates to CSAPTSGVLDTQYF.

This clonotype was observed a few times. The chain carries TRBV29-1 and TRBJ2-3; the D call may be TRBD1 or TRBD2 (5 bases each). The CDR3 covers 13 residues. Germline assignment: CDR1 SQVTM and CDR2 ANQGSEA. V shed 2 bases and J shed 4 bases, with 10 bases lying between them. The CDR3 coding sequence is TGCAGCGTTGAATCCGGGGCCCCAGATACGCAGTATTTT. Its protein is CSVESGAPDTQYF.

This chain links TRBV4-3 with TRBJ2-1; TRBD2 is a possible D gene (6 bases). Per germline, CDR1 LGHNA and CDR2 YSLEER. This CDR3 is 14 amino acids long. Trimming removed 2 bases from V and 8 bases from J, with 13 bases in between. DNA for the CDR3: TGCGCCAGCAGCCAATCCTCTAGCGTCTATGAGCAGTTCTTC. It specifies CASSQSSSVYEQFF.